Included here is one T cell receptor beta chain sequence, with context. Its antigen is not identified. This entry belongs to a study of cytomegalovirus exposure and HLA in healthy donors. General study points: It was taken for granted in presence/absence analyses that sequencing depth across donors was roughly uniform.

Amplification used 60 Vbeta primers and 13 Jbeta primers. The assay was immunoSEQ multiplex PCR, and TCRdb's table has in-frame clones only and misses some. The sample contains a few hundred thousand clones, around 77% of which appear only once. Germline V lookup: CDR1 LNHDA, CDR2 SQIVND (reference sequence). V gave up 3 bases and J gave up 1 base, with 7 bases separating them. The CDR3 runs to 14 residues. The receptor's source is a woman aged 25 to 45 in good health and CMV-seronegative. The chain has TRBV19 and TRBJ1-5, with D unclear. Sample: PBMCs. The CDR3 is CASSMRQSNQPQHF. The CDR3, as DNA: TGTGCCAGTAGTATGCGGCAGAGCAATCAGCCCCAGCATTTT. Based on the CDR3 plus reference TRBV19 and TRBJ1-5, the full variable domain is DGGITQSPKYLFRKEGQNVTLSCEQNLNHDAMYWYRQDPGQGLRLIYYSQIVNDFQKGDIAEGYSVSREKKESFPLTVTSAQKNPTAFYLCASSMRQSNQPQHFGDGTRLSIL.